This record looks at one T cell receptor beta chain sequence and its context. These data are taken from a study of human T cells and chemical hapten exposure. The time point denotes: patch test 2, 6 weeks after DPC sensitization. Sample treatment: therapeutic diphenylcyclopropenone sensitization with weekly scalp DPC. TCRdb processed the RACE reads anew with MiXCR; each CDR3 protein has one entry. The sample has over 65,000 distinct CDR3 sequences; 9.5% to 13% are singletons. The ends were cut back, 7 bases at V and 2 bases at J, with 6 bases in the middle. The CDR3 runs to 11 residues. Germline values: CDR1 ENHRY, CDR2 SYGVKD.

The chain has TRBV10-3 and TRBJ2-7, with D possibly TRBD1 on 5 matching bases. The TCR comes from a young man with alopecia areata. Some clones in this sample may be carry-over from other donors' samples. The starting material was whole blood, obtained in connection with sensitization to the hapten diphenylcyclopropenone (DPC). The CDR3 nucleotides read TGTGCCATCAAGACAGCCTACGAGCAGTACTTC. Translation: CAIKTAYEQYF.